The 24 T cell receptor beta chains listed next were all sequenced from one sample in a study of Graves' ophthalmopathy and Graves' hyperthyroidism. The authors amplified TCR beta CDR3 regions, and they did so from RNA transcripts for repertoire sequencing. Amplification began with first-round RT-PCR using HTBI primers, then second-round multiplex PCR was performed. TCRdb recomputed calls from the multiplex PCR reads with MiXCR, one row per CDR3 protein. Of about 740,000 distinct CDR3 sequences listed, roughly 40% were seen once; the top ten hold around 40%. Sequenced material: peripheral blood. Receptor source: an adult man with Graves' ophthalmopathy.

As for this clonotype: This may stem from a read error, because a much larger clone lies one nucleotide away. This chain uses TRBV2 with TRBJ2-2; D is possibly TRBD1 or TRBD2 (5 bases each). Germline V gene lookup returns CDR1 SNHLY and CDR2 FYNNEI. The CDR3 consists of 15 residues. Trimming removed 8 bases from V and 0 bases from J, with 13 bases in between. The CDR3, as DNA: TGTGCCAGCGGTGTGGGACGAGCGAACACCGGGGAGCTGTTTTTT. This sequence encodes CASGVGRANTGELFF.

Only a few counts were recorded for this clonotype. The germline gene is not matched at one end of the junction; a read error may be the cause. CDR3 coding DNA: TGCGCCAGCAGCCAAGATGTTGGGGGGGGGCGAGAGACCCAGTACTTC. Residues: CASSQDVGGGRETQYF. This chain connects TRBV11-2 to TRBJ2-5; perhaps TRBD2 as D (7 bases). This CDR3 comprises 16 residues. CDR1 and CDR2 from the germline V gene are SGHAT and FQNNGV.

A single count supports this clonotype. The J gene is TRBJ2-7, the V gene TRBV20-1, with 8 bases lining up with TRBD1. CDR3 length: 17 residues. J was trimmed by 0 bases and V by 0 bases; bases with no gene match: 10. CDR1 DFQATT and CDR2 SNEGSKA come from the germline V gene (reference sequence). This CDR3 is CSARDGRTGRASYEQYF. The CDR3 bases are TGCAGTGCTAGAGATGGGCGGACAGGGCGGGCCTCCTACGAGCAGTACTTC.

The V gene is TRBV29-1, the J gene TRBJ1-6; D is uncertain. The CDR3 covers 13 residues. Germline V lookup: CDR1 SQVTM, CDR2 ANQGSEA. The germline V and J ends were trimmed by 8 bases and 7 bases, with 15 bases remaining between them. CDR3 in amino acids: CSLGEVRNSPLHF. The CDR3 DNA is TGCAGCTTAGGTGAAGTCAGAAATTCACCCCTCCACTTT.

This clonotype was seen only a few times. The chain links TRBV7-2 to TRBJ2-5, with a possible D match to TRBD2 (6 bases). V lost 7 bases to trimming and J lost 3 bases, with 15 bases between them. This CDR3 has 14 residues. Germline CDR1 reads SGHTA; CDR2 reads FQGNSA. CDR3 sequence reads: CASTRLGQKETQYF. DNA for the CDR3: TGTGCCAGCACCAGACTAGGACAAAAAGAGACCCAGTACTTC.

Concerning this clonotype itself: Its ends do not fully match the called genes, so a read error is possible. The chain recombines TRBV28 with TRBJ2-7; possibly TRBD1 for D (6 bases). Germline-derived CDR1 and CDR2 are MDHEN and SYDVKM. CDR3 length: 13 amino acids. In DNA form, the CDR3 reads TGTGCCAGCAGTTTGGCACAGGGATACGTGCAGTACTTC. Translated: CASSLAQGYVQYF.

The chain couples TRBV10-3 to TRBJ2-7; 9 positions agree with TRBD1. V was clipped by 6 bases and J by 5 bases; unmatched bases: 8. This CDR3 comprises 14 residues. The V gene's germline CDR1 is ENHRY and CDR2 SYGVKD. Written as DNA, the CDR3 is TGTGCCATCAGAGGGACAGGGTTGGATGACGAGCAGTACTTC. It codes for CAIRGTGLDDEQYF.

This clonotype showed up many times. J is TRBJ2-7 and V is TRBV10-3; 7 bases map to TRBD2. Losses at the gene ends were 4 bases for V and 3 bases for J; bases not matched to a gene: 15. CDR3 length equals 17 residues. Per the germline V gene, CDR1 is ENHRY and CDR2 is SYGVKD. CDR3 amino acids: CAISASDPGLPYYEQYF. The CDR3 bases are TGTGCCATCAGTGCCTCAGACCCGGGACTACCTTACTACGAGCAGTACTTC.

Many counts were recorded for this clonotype. J is TRBJ2-7 and V is TRBV11-2, with TRBD2 identical over 7 bases. The CDR3 is 15 amino acids. CDR1 and CDR2 from the germline V gene are SGHAT and FQNNGV. Trimming took 2 bases from V and 2 from J; bases not matched to a gene: 6. The CDR3 nucleotides read TGTGCCAGCAGCTTACATGGGCTAGCGGCCTACGAGCAGTACTTC. Translated, it gives CASSLHGLAAYEQYF.

This clonotype was counted ten times or more. V gene TRBV7-9 combines with J gene TRBJ2-6; D not resolved. CDR3 length equals 18 residues. Trimming removed 1 base from V and 0 bases from J, with 13 bases in between. Germline values: CDR1 SEHNR, CDR2 FQNEAQ (reference sequence). CDR3 amino acids: CASSLVAPVPSGANVLTF. The CDR3 DNA is TGTGCCAGCAGCTTAGTGGCACCGGTTCCCTCTGGGGCCAACGTCCTGACTTTC. Full variable domain (remainder filled in from reference TRBV7-9 and TRBJ2-6): DTGVSQNPRHKITKRGQNVTFRCDPISEHNRLYWYRQTLGQGPEFLTYFQNEAQLEKSRLLSDRFSAERPKGSFSTLEIQRTEQGDSAMYLCASSLVAPVPSGANVLTFGAGSRLTVL.

This clonotype was seen repeatedly, ten times or more. The chain links TRBV7-9 to TRBJ1-2; no clear D gene. The CDR3 is made up of 13 amino acids. Germline CDR1 is SEHNR and CDR2 is FQNEAQ (reference sequence). Trimming cost V 1 base and J 8 bases, with 11 bases left between them. This chain's CDR3 is CASSLDSMDGYTF. The CDR3 DNA sequence: TGTGCCAGCAGCTTAGACAGCATGGACGGCTACACCTTC.

The V call is TRBV2, the J call TRBJ1-1, with a possible D match to TRBD1 (5 bases). Trimming took off 5 bases at V and 6 bases at J, with 16 bases between the two ends. Germline loops: CDR1 SNHLY, CDR2 FYNNEI. This CDR3 has 14 amino acids. This CDR3 is CASSLRGVASEAFF. In DNA form, the CDR3 reads TGTGCCAGCAGTTTGCGGGGGGTGGCTTCTGAAGCTTTCTTT.

The chain is built from TRBV4-3 and TRBJ2-5; 7 bases align to TRBD2. From germline, CDR1 is LGHNA and CDR2 YSLEER. The CDR3 has 15 amino acids. V was clipped by 1 base and J by 5 bases; unmatched bases: 7. Written as DNA, the CDR3 is TGCGCCAGCAGCCAAGTCGGCGGGAGCGGGGAGACCCAGTACTTC. This codes for CASSQVGGSGETQYF.

This chain connects TRBV9 to TRBJ1-4, with 9 bases that match TRBD1. The CDR3 totals 18 residues. With 4 bases clipped from V and 7 bases from J, the junction kept 17 bases outside the gene matches. In germline, CDR1 is SGDLS, CDR2 YYNGEE. The CDR3 DNA sequence: TGTGCCAGCAGCTTAACGGGACAGGGTAGTTTGAGGGGTGAAAAACTGTTTTTT. Translating it yields CASSLTGQGSLRGEKLFF.

In its sample, this clonotype was seen many times. The rearrangement links TRBV4-1 to TRBJ1-1, with unresolved D. CDR3 length: 13 amino acids. V dropped 1 base and J dropped 1 base, with 4 bases sitting between them. Looked up from germline, CDR1 is MGHRA and CDR2 is YSYEKL. CDR3 residues: CASSQVTNTEAFF. DNA of the CDR3: TGCGCCAGCAGCCAAGTGACGAACACTGAAGCTTTCTTT.

This clonotype has a count of ten or more. This chain joins TRBV7-8 and TRBJ2-2; D gene uncertain. The V end was cut by 3 bases, the J end by 1 base, with 6 bases between. Germline CDR1 is SGHVS and CDR2 is FQNEAQ. The CDR3 totals 14 residues. The CDR3, as DNA: TGTGCCAGCAGCTTTACACGGAACACCGGGGAGCTGTTTTTT. Its protein product is CASSFTRNTGELFF.

This clonotype has only a few counts. This chain connects TRBV20-1 to TRBJ1-2; D gene ambiguous. The CDR3 is 15 residues long. Germline-derived CDR1 and CDR2 are DFQATT and SNEGSKA (reference sequence). Between the trimmed V and J ends, which lost 3 bases and 2 bases, there was a span of 16 bases. Written as DNA, the CDR3 is TGCAGTGCTAGCGTCCCTCGACGGTTAAACTATGGCTACACCTTC. Translation: CSASVPRRLNYGYTF.

The chain uses TRBV7-6 and TRBJ2-5; either TRBD1 or TRBD2 may fit D (5 bases each). V was clipped by 0 bases and J by 2 bases, with 13 bases between them. The CDR3 extends over 16 amino acids. Germline V lookup: CDR1 SGHVS, CDR2 FNYEAQ. The CDR3 protein is CASSLAPGRKQETQYF. The CDR3 DNA is TGTGCCAGCAGCTTAGCACCGGGACGGAAACAAGAGACCCAGTACTTC.

This clonotype turned up a few times. This rearrangement joins TRBV19 to TRBJ1-2; D is undetermined. The V gene lost 11 bases and the J gene lost 4 bases, with 14 bases spanning the gap. This CDR3 is built from 12 residues. Germline CDR1 LNHDA, CDR2 SQIVND (reference sequence). CDR3 sequence (DNA): TGTGCCTGGAGTCCCGGGAGCTATGGCTACACCTTC. Encoded protein: CAWSPGSYGYTF.

This clonotype was recorded only once. The rearrangement uses TRBV7-8 and TRBJ2-7, with TRBD1 matching over 10 bases. After removal of 6 bases from V and 7 bases from J, the junction contained 9 bases not matched to a gene. Germline CDR1 is SGHVS and CDR2 is FQNEAQ. The CDR3 loop spans 14 amino acids. DNA of the CDR3: TGTGCCAGCAGACTTCCGGGACAGGGGATAGAGCAGTACTTC. Translating gives CASRLPGQGIEQYF.

This clonotype has a count of ten or more. The chain links TRBV19 to TRBJ2-7; weak D call: TRBD2 (5 bases). The V gene lost 10 bases and the J gene lost 3 bases, with 22 bases spanning the gap. The CDR3 has 15 residues. The germline CDR1 and CDR2 sequences are LNHDA and SQIVND (reference sequence). The CDR3 is CATQEAVHPFYEQYF. CDR3 in DNA: TGTGCCACCCAGGAGGCCGTACATCCCTTCTACGAGCAGTACTTC.

The chain is built from TRBV2 and TRBJ2-5, with 7 bases that match TRBD1. With 7 bases clipped from V and 2 bases from J, the junction kept 7 bases outside the gene matches. The CDR3 runs to 14 residues. The germline gives CDR1 SNHLY, CDR2 FYNNEI. The CDR3 is CASILGGSQETQYF. DNA for the CDR3: TGTGCCAGCATCTTAGGGGGCAGTCAAGAGACCCAGTACTTC.

The sample holds many counts of this clonotype. The rearrangement links TRBV10-3 to TRBJ1-6; 7 nucleotides agree with TRBD1. V lost 0 bases, J lost 2 bases, and 1 base stayed unmatched. This CDR3 has 16 residues. CDR1 and CDR2 (germline): ENHRY, SYGVKD. The CDR3 DNA sequence: TGTGCCATCAGTGAGTCACAGGGGCCCTATAATTCACCCCTCCACTTT. Translated, it gives CAISESQGPYNSPLHF.

The rearrangement uses TRBV25-1 and TRBJ2-2; 8 bases line up with TRBD2. With V trimmed by 6 bases and J by 5 bases, 8 bases remained unmatched. The CDR3 is made up of 15 amino acids. Looked up from germline, CDR1 is MGHDK and CDR2 is SYGVNS. DNA of the CDR3: TGTGCCAGCAGCCCGCGGACGGGAGGGACCGGGGAGCTGTTTTTT. Amino acid sequence: CASSPRTGGTGELFF.